This is a list of T cell receptor beta chains from one sample in a study of beta chain features in type 1 diabetes. Profiled with immunoSEQ multiplex PCR; TCRdb holds only in-frame clones, not every one. Found here are around 600,000 clones, around 12% of them singletons; the top ten hold around 0.12%. Sequences were obtained from naive CD4+ T cells from blood. The source of these receptors is a man aged 25-40 years with type 1 diabetes. Both conserved end residues are part of each CDR3. The D gene is left open where the match is weak. Rows may omit the clone size; those that give it use once, few, many or a size class.

size,V,D,J,length,DNA,CDR3
few,TRBV28,TRBD2,TRBJ2-1,16,TGTGCCAGCAGTTTATTCCTAGCGGGGGGTTACAATGAGCAGTTCTTC,CASSLFLAGGYNEQFF
few,TRBV5-4,NA,TRBJ2-5,14,TGTGCCAGCAGCTCGATCGGGTACCAAGAGACCCAGTACTTC,CASSSIGYQETQYF
few,TRBV18,NA,TRBJ1-2,15,TGTGCCAGCTCACCAACGGAGGGGACCCCCTATGGCTACACCTTC,CASSPTEGTPYGYTF
few,TRBV10-3,TRBD1,TRBJ2-1,14,TGTGCCATCAGTGATGACAGGGTGAGAAATGAGCAGTTCTTC,CAISDDRVRNEQFF
NA,TRBV6-5,NA,TRBJ1-1,13,TGTGCCAGCAGCTCAGACACGAACACTGAAGCTTTCTTT,CASSSDTNTEAFF
few,TRBV5-1,TRBD1,TRBJ1-2,15,TGCGCCAGCAGCCCCAGATTGACAGGGGGCTATGGCTACACCTTC,CASSPRLTGGYGYTF
NA,TRBV18,TRBD1,TRBJ1-2,15,TGTGCCAGCTCCCCCGCGGACAGGGTTAGCTATGGCTACACCTTC,CASSPADRVSYGYTF
NA,TRBV30,NA,TRBJ2-1,15,TGTGCCTGGAGTGTGGGACCCTCCCTAAACACTGAGCAGTTCTTC,CAWSVGPSLNTEQFF
few,TRBV18,TRBD1,TRBJ2-3,15,TGTGCCAGCTCGTCGACAGGGGGAGACACAGATACGCAGTATTTT,CASSSTGGDTDTQYF
few,TRBV14,TRBD1,TRBJ2-3,18,TGTGCCAGCAGCCAATTTCCAGGACAGGGTGTTGGCACAGATACGCAGTATTTT,CASSQFPGQGVGTDTQYF